A single sample is the source of the 15 T cell receptor beta chains below, sequenced in a study of CD8 T cells in ankylosing spondylitis. TCRdb called the 5' RACE reads again in MiXCR, with one record for every CDR3 protein. The sample includes about 800,000 distinct CDR3 sequences, roughly 12% of them seen just once. Study results and limitations: The study identified a TCR beta motif of under 10 highly homologous variants that appeared characteristic of ankylosing spondylitis blood.

What these receptors recognize is not known. Specimen: blood, either unsorted or a sorted T cell fraction (not recorded which). Every receptor here comes from a male donor with ankylosing spondylitis.

This clonotype has at least ten counts. The CDR3 sequence: CASSPVRGQAYNEQFF. CDR3 DNA sequence: TGTGCCAGCAGTCCAGTACGGGGACAGGCATACAATGAGCAGTTCTTC. The chain has TRBV6-1 and TRBJ2-1; 8 positions match TRBD1. The trim removed 5 bases at V and 4 bases at J, leaving 10 bases unmatched. The CDR3 is 16 amino acids. Germline V gene lookup returns CDR1 MNHNS and CDR2 SASEGT.

This clonotype appeared many times. The chain links TRBV20-1 to TRBJ2-1; D might be TRBD2 (5 bases). The CDR3 has 15 amino acids. Deletions cut 3 bases from V and 0 bases from J, with 12 bases between. Looked up from germline, CDR1 is DFQATT and CDR2 is SNEGSKA (reference sequence). CDR3 sequence reads: CSAREPGSSYNEQFF. The CDR3 DNA follows: TGCAGTGCTAGGGAACCTGGGAGCTCCTACAATGAGCAGTTCTTC.

The chain carries TRBV5-1 and TRBJ2-2; D is perhaps TRBD2 (6 bases). The germline CDR1 and CDR2 sequences are SGHRS and YFSETQ. The CDR3 extends over 14 amino acids. Trimming took off 4 bases at V and 1 base at J, with 8 bases between the two ends. The CDR3 coding sequence is TGCGCCAGCAGCAGTAGCGGGAACACCGGGGAGCTGTTTTTT. Translating it yields CASSSSGNTGELFF.

A word on this clonotype: One end of the junction varies from germline; a read error may be responsible. This chain uses TRBV7-2 with TRBJ1-1, with a tentative D call TRBD1 (5 bases). Germline CDR1 is SGHTA and CDR2 is FQGNSA. The CDR3 runs 12 residues. The CDR3: CASSLRDGLKIF. For the CDR3, the DNA is TGTGCCAGCAGCTTGCGGGACGGACTTAAGATCTTT.

In its sample, this clonotype was seen a few times. The rearrangement links TRBV29-1 to TRBJ2-1; 9 bases match TRBD1. V lost 6 bases, J lost 3 bases, and 6 bases stayed unmatched. Per the germline V gene, CDR1 is SQVTM and CDR2 is ANQGSEA. There are 14 residues in the CDR3. As DNA, the CDR3 is TGCAGCGTCGTAGGGACAGGGCGCTACAATGAGCAGTTCTTC. Amino acid sequence: CSVVGTGRYNEQFF.

This rearrangement joins TRBV7-2 to TRBJ2-7, with D perhaps matching TRBD1 (6 bases). The ends were cut back, 1 base at V and 3 bases at J, with 10 bases in the middle. This CDR3 has 14 amino acids. The germline gives CDR1 SGHTA, CDR2 FQGNSA. CDR3 loop: CASSLGTAGYEQYF. The CDR3 nucleotides are TGTGCCAGCAGCTTAGGGACAGCCGGCTACGAGCAGTACTTC.

The rearrangement joins TRBV18 to TRBJ2-5; TRBD1 matches at 8 bases. The CDR3 runs 15 residues. Trimming removed 5 bases from V and 3 bases from J; junction bases left unmatched: 8. Germline V gene sequence: CDR1 KGHSH, CDR2 LQKENI. The CDR3 loop reads CASSLDRGREETQYF. The CDR3 DNA reads as TGTGCCAGCTCATTAGACAGGGGAAGAGAAGAGACCCAGTACTTC.

This clonotype appeared many times. The V gene is TRBV29-1, the J gene TRBJ2-1; no clear D. This CDR3 is 13 amino acids long. V lost 4 bases and J 4 bases, leaving 11 bases between the germline ends. CDR1 is SQVTM, CDR2 ANQGSEA, per germline. This chain's CDR3 is CSVGEVRYNEQFF. DNA of the CDR3: TGCAGCGTTGGCGAGGTACGGTACAATGAGCAGTTCTTC.

The rearrangement joins TRBV20-1 to TRBJ2-7; no reliable D call. The CDR3 contains 12 residues. Germline CDR1 DFQATT, CDR2 SNEGSKA (reference sequence). V was pared by 6 bases and J by 4 bases, with 13 bases between. The CDR3 sequence: CSALFRPYEQYF. CDR3 sequence (DNA): TGCAGTGCCCTCTTCCGACCATACGAGCAGTACTTC.

This clonotype was seen a handful of times. The chain recombines TRBV28 with TRBJ2-5; D not certain. The V end was cut by 3 bases, the J end by 2 bases, with 7 bases between. CDR3 size: 13 residues. Per germline, CDR1 MDHEN and CDR2 SYDVKM. CDR3 loop: CASSFLQQETQYF. The CDR3, as DNA: TGTGCCAGCAGTTTTTTGCAGCAAGAGACCCAGTACTTC.

This clonotype was observed at least ten times. The chain links TRBV6-1 to TRBJ1-5, with D maybe TRBD1 (5 bases). Deletions cut 0 bases from V and 2 bases from J, with 17 bases between. Germline V gives CDR1 MNHNS, CDR2 SASEGT. CDR3 length equals 18 residues. The CDR3 sequence is CASSEARGRTRGNQPQHF. The CDR3 DNA reads as TGTGCCAGCAGTGAAGCGCGGGGACGAACCCGGGGCAATCAGCCCCAGCATTTT.

The rearrangement links TRBV10-3 to TRBJ2-7, with a possible D match to TRBD1 (7 bases). The CDR3 is made up of 17 amino acids. V lost 7 bases to trimming and J lost 6 bases, with 28 bases between them. Germline CDR1 reads ENHRY; CDR2 reads SYGVKD. The CDR3 sequence is CAIMPRTGNVEGGEQYF. The CDR3 nucleotides are TGTGCCATCATGCCGAGGACAGGTAACGTGGAGGGCGGCGAGCAGTACTTC.

The chain joins TRBV2 to TRBJ2-3, with a weak D call TRBD2 (5 bases). Trimming took 5 bases from V and 2 from J, leaving 14 bases between them. Germline V CDR1 and CDR2: SNHLY, FYNNEI. The CDR3 is made up of 15 amino acids. The CDR3 sequence is CASSPTTLPTDTQYF. The CDR3 DNA sequence: TGTGCCAGCAGTCCGACTACCTTGCCCACAGATACGCAGTATTTT.

This clonotype was observed at least ten times. DNA for the CDR3: TGTGCCAGCAGTCTCCCCGGCCTAAGGGAGTTCTTC. Translating it yields CASSLPGLREFF. The genes are TRBV27 and TRBJ2-1; D remains ambiguous. This CDR3 is built from 12 residues. V shed 5 bases and J shed 14 bases, with 16 bases lying between them. CDR1 MNHEY and CDR2 SMNVEV come from the germline V gene (reference sequence).

This clonotype has only a few counts. J is TRBJ1-4 and V is TRBV6-1; TRBD1 aligns across 7 bases. V gave up 6 bases and J gave up 6 bases; unmatched junction bases: 7. The CDR3 totals 14 residues. Germline V gene data show CDR1 as MNHNS and CDR2 as SASEGT. CDR3 sequence: CASRRRTGYEKLFF. CDR3 DNA sequence: TGTGCCAGCAGGAGGAGGACAGGATATGAAAAACTGTTTTTT.